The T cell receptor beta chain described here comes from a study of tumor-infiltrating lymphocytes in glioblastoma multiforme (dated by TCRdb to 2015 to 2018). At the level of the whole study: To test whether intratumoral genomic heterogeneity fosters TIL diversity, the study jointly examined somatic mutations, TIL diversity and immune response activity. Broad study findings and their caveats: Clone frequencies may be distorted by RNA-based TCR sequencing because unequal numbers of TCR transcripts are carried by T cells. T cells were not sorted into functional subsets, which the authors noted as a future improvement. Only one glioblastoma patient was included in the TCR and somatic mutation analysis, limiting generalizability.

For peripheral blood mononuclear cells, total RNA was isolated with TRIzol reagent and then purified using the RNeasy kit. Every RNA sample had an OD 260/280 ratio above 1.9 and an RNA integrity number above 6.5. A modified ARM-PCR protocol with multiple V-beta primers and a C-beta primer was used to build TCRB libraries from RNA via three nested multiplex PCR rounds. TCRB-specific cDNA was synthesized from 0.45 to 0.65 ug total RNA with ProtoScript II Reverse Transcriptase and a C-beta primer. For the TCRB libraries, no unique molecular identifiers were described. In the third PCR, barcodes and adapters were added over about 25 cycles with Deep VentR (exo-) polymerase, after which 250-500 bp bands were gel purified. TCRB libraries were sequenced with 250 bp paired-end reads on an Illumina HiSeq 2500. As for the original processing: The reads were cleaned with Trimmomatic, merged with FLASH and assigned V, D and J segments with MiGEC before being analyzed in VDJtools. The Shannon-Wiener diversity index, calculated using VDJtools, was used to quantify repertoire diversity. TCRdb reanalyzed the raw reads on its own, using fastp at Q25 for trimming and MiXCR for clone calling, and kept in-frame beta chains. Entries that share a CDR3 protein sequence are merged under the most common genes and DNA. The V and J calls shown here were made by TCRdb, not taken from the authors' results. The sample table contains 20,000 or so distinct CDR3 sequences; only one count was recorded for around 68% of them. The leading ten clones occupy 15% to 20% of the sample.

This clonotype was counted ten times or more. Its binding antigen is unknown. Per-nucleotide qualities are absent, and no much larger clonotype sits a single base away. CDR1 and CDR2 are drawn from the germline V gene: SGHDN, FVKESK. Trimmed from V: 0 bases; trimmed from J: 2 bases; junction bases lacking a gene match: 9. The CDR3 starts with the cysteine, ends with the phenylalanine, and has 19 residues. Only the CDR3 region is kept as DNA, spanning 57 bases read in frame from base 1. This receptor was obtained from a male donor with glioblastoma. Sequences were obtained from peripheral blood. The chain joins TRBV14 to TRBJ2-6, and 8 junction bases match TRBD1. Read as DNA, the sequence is TGTGCCAGCAGCCAAGACGAGGTAGTCAGGGGGCCTGGGGCCAACGTCCTGACTTTC. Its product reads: CASSQDEVVRGPGANVLTF.